This TCR beta chain originates from a study of blood T cell repertoires in COVID-19. Study as a whole: Both acute and convalescent COVID-19 samples were obtained from the United States, Italy and Spain. Sources were T cells, B-cell-depleted T cells, or PBMCs; the material itself was cDNA or gDNA.

Original handling: Estimates of nucleated cell counts were drawn from the amplification of reference gene primers. TCRdb keeps only in-frame clones here, not all; method: immunoSEQ multiplex PCR. V, J and clone size are taken as reported in that table, and D and trimming were inferred from the DNA itself. The top ten clones hold about 2% of a sample with about 280,000 clones, around 90% of them seen once. Germline lookup yields CDR1 SGHTA and CDR2 FQGNSA. V was trimmed by 1 base and J by 5 bases, leaving 14 bases between them. The CDR3 covers 15 residues. Material for sequencing was peripheral blood. The receptor was derived from a woman aged 50 to 60 who had recovered from COVID-19. This chain joins TRBV7-2 and TRBJ2-5; D perhaps matches TRBD2 (5 bases). The CDR3 DNA reads as TGTGCCAGCAGCTTAGGCTCTAGCTTCATGGAGACCCAGTACTTC. Amino acids: CASSLGSSFMETQYF.